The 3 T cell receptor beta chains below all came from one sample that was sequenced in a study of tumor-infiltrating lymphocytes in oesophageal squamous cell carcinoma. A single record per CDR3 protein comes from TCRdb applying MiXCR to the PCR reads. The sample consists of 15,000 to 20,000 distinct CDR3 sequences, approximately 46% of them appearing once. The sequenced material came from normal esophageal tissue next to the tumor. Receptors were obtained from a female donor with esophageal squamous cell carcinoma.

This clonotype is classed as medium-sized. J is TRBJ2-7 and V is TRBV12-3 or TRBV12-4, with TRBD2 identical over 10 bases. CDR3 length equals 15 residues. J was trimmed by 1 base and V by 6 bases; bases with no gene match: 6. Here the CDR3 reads CASRAGTSASYEQYF. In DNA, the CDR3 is TGTGCCAGCAGGGCCGGGACTAGCGCTTCCTACGAGCAGTACTTC.

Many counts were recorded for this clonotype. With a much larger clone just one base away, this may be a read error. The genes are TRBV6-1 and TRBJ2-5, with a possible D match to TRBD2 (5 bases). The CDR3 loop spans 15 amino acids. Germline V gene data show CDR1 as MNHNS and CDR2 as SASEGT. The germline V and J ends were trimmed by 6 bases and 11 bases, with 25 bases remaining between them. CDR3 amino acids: CASRRSGTSYNEQYF. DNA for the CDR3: TGTGCCAGCAGACGGAGCGGAACCTCCTACAATGAGCAGTACTTC.

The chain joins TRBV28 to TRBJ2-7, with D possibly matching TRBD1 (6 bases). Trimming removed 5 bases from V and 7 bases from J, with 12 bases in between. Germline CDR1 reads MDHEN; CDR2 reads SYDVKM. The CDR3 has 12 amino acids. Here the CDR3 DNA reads TGTGCCAGCAGTCTTCAGGGGCATGAGCAGTACTTC. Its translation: CASSLQGHEQYF.